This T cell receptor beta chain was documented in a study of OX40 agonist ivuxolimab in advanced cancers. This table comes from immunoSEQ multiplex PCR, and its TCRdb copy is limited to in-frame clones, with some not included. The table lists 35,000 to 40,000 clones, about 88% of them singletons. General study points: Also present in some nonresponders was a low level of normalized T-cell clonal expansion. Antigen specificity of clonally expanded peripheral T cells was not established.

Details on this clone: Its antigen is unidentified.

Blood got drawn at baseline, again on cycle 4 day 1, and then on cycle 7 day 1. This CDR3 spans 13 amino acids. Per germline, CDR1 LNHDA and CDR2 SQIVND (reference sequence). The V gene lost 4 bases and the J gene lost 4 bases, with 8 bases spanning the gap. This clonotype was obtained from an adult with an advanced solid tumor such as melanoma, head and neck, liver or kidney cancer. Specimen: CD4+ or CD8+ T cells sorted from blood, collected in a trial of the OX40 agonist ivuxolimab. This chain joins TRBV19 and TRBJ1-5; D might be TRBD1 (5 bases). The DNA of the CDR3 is TGTGCCAGTAGTACAGGGTTTAATCAGCCCCAGCATTTT. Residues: CASSTGFNQPQHF.